Below are 25 T cell receptor beta chains sequenced from a single sample in a study of beta chain features in type 1 diabetes. Findings of the study overall: When Type 1 diabetes patients were examined, their TCRB CDR3s proved moderately but significantly shorter in all four CD4+ subsets.

Every bit of the isolated RNA underwent reverse transcription, so sequencing read expressed TCRB transcripts. This table comes from immunoSEQ multiplex PCR, and its TCRdb copy is limited to in-frame clones, with some not included. Here the sample spans hundreds of thousands of clones, around 15% being singletons. These receptors' antigens are unknown. The sample comprised naive CD4+ T cells from blood. The origin of the receptors is a man aged 18-30 years with type 1 diabetes.

This clone was observed a few times. The chain couples TRBV7-9 to TRBJ1-4; D is uncertain. Between the trimmed V and J ends, which lost 3 bases and 8 bases, there was a span of 13 bases. The CDR3 consists of 14 residues. Germline CDR1 is SEHNR and CDR2 is FQNEAQ (reference sequence). The CDR3 here is CASSFVDSREKLFF. In nucleotides, the CDR3 is TGTGCCAGCAGCTTTGTTGATTCAAGAGAAAAACTGTTTTTT.

The V and J genes are TRBV19 and TRBJ2-7; 10 positions match TRBD1. The CDR3 is 15 residues long. V shed 4 bases, J shed 0 bases, and the junction held 3 bases outside the gene matches. Germline-derived CDR1 and CDR2 are LNHDA and SQIVND (reference sequence). The CDR3 DNA sequence: TGTGCCAGTAGTAGGGGACAGGGGTCCTCCTACGAGCAGTACTTC. It yields the protein CASSRGQGSSYEQYF. The variable domain in full, completed from reference TRBV19 and TRBJ2-7, reads DGGITQSPKYLFRKEGQNVTLSCEQNLNHDAMYWYRQDPGQGLRLIYYSQIVNDFQKGDIAEGYSVSREKKESFPLTVTSAQKNPTAFYLCASSRGQGSSYEQYFGPGTRLTVT.

The chain links TRBV5-1 to TRBJ1-2; D remains ambiguous. The V gene lost 0 bases and the J gene lost 4 bases, with 10 bases spanning the gap. The germline CDR1 and CDR2 sequences are SGHRS and YFSETQ. The CDR3 sequence is 14 residues long. The DNA for the CDR3 is TGCGCCAGCAGCTTGGACCAGGTTGGCTATGGCTACACCTTC. This sequence encodes CASSLDQVGYGYTF.

The gene calls are TRBV30 and TRBJ1-5; unclear D gene. Germline values: CDR1 GTSNPN, CDR2 SVGIG (reference sequence). There are 13 residues in the CDR3. Trimming removed 0 bases at V and 7 bases at J, with 10 bases between. The CDR3 nucleotides read TGTGCCTGGAGTGTGCATTTCGGACAGCCCCAGCATTTT. Amino acids: CAWSVHFGQPQHF. Complete variable domain (other parts from reference TRBV30 and TRBJ1-5): SQTIHQWPATLVQPVGSPLSLECTVEGTSNPNLYWYRQAAGRGLQLLFYSVGIGQISSEVPQNLSASRPQDRQFILSSKKLLLSDSGFYLCAWSVHFGQPQHFGDGTRLSIL.

This clone turned up a few times. The V and J genes are TRBV30 and TRBJ2-3, with D hard to call. Trimming stripped 1 base from V and 6 bases from J, with 8 bases between. This CDR3 has 12 amino acids. Germline V CDR1 and CDR2: GTSNPN, SVGIG (reference sequence). The CDR3 protein is CAWSARADTQYF. The CDR3 nucleotides are TGTGCCTGGAGTGCCCGGGCGGATACGCAGTATTTT.

This clone came up a few times. The chain's CDR3 is CASSGGAGVMETQYF. The CDR3 region has the DNA TGTGCCAGTAGTGGTGGAGCGGGAGTCATGGAGACCCAGTACTTC. The rearrangement uses TRBV19 and TRBJ2-5, with TRBD2 matching over 8 bases. Trimming took 5 bases from V and 5 from J; bases not matched to a gene: 10. The CDR3 loop spans 15 amino acids. Germline CDR1 and CDR2: LNHDA and SQIVND (reference sequence).

V and J are TRBV29-1 and TRBJ1-1; TRBD1 is a possible D gene (6 bases). The germline CDR1 and CDR2 sequences are SQVTM and ANQGSEA. The CDR3 contains 13 residues. V lost 2 bases to trimming and J lost 10 bases, with 17 bases between them. The CDR3 loop reads CSVEWPSGGGAFF. The CDR3 DNA follows: TGCAGCGTTGAATGGCCCTCCGGAGGGGGAGCTTTCTTT.

The CDR3 DNA is TGTGCCATCGGAGCGGGGAAAGAGACCCAGTACTTC. It is translated as CAIGAGKETQYF. The rearrangement links TRBV10-3 to TRBJ2-5; 7 nucleotides line up with TRBD2. The germline gives CDR1 ENHRY, CDR2 SYGVKD. The CDR3 totals 12 residues. Trimming took 8 bases from V and 3 from J; bases not matched to a gene: 3.

The chain combines TRBV30 with TRBJ1-4; D gene uncertain. V lost 2 bases and J 5 bases, leaving 15 bases between the germline ends. CDR1 and CDR2 from the germline V gene are GTSNPN and SVGIG (reference sequence). The CDR3 has 15 amino acids. The CDR3 protein is CAWSWAQALNEKLFF. In nucleotides, the CDR3 is TGTGCCTGGAGTTGGGCCCAGGCGCTCAATGAAAAACTGTTTTTT.

In this sample, this clone turned up a few times. V is TRBV13 and J is TRBJ2-1, with D tentatively TRBD2 (6 bases). Germline V CDR1 and CDR2: PRHDT, FYEKMQ (reference sequence). The CDR3 length is 16 residues. Trimming took 4 bases from V and 4 from J, leaving 17 bases between them. The CDR3 protein is CASSSWTILRYNEQFF. As DNA, the CDR3 is TGTGCCAGCAGCTCCTGGACTATCCTGAGGTACAATGAGCAGTTCTTC.

This clone was counted between two and nine times. The rearrangement joins TRBV4-2 to TRBJ2-4; D remains ambiguous. CDR3 length: 15 residues. V gave up 0 bases and J gave up 5 bases, with 11 bases separating them. CDR1 LGHNA and CDR2 YNFKEQ come from the germline V gene. This chain's CDR3 is CASSQDSRLENIQYF. The CDR3 nucleotides are TGTGCCAGCAGCCAAGACTCGCGGTTGGAAAACATTCAGTACTTC.

The V call is TRBV30, the J call TRBJ1-4; no clear D gene. Germline loops: CDR1 GTSNPN, CDR2 SVGIG (reference sequence). V lost 0 bases to trimming and J lost 0 bases, with 11 bases between them. CDR3 length: 16 residues. CDR3 amino acids: CAWSVTRISTNEKLFF. DNA of the CDR3: TGTGCCTGGAGTGTAACGCGGATTTCAACTAATGAAAAACTGTTTTTT.

This clone showed up just once. Mismatch with germline at one junction end may stem from a read error. V is TRBV14 and J is TRBJ2-5, with 7 bases lining up with TRBD1. This CDR3 is 14 amino acids long. Germline V lookup: CDR1 SGHDN, CDR2 FVKESK. The CDR3 nucleotides are TGTGCCAGCAGCCCGGCCGGGACAGAAGAGATCCAGTACTTC. It translates to CASSPAGTEEIQYF.

This clone was seen more than once but under ten times. The chain joins TRBV7-9 to TRBJ1-3; the D is unclear. The germline CDR1 and CDR2 sequences are SEHNR and FQNEAQ (reference sequence). The CDR3 contains 15 residues. V was clipped by 4 bases and J by 0 bases, with 10 bases between them. The CDR3 here is CASSWAISSGNTIYF. The CDR3 bases are TGTGCCAGCAGCTGGGCGATAAGCTCTGGAAACACCATATATTTT.

The rearrangement uses TRBV29-1 and TRBJ2-5, with 7 bases fitting TRBD1. The junction had 12 bases not matched to a gene; V was cut back by 7 bases and J by 7 bases. The CDR3 contains 13 residues. CDR1 SQVTM and CDR2 ANQGSEA come from the germline V gene. Written as DNA, the CDR3 is TGCAGCGCCGAGGACAGGACCCGCGCGACCCAGTACTTC. It specifies CSAEDRTRATQYF.

This clone came up a few times. V usage is TRBV18 and J usage is TRBJ2-5; 7 bases are a match to TRBD1. Germline V CDR1 and CDR2: KGHSH, LQKENI. CDR3 length: 13 residues. The V and J ends lost 7 bases and 5 bases, in that order; junction bases with no gene match: 7. The CDR3 loop reads CASLNRGAETQYF. The CDR3 DNA reads as TGTGCCAGCTTGAACAGGGGCGCGGAGACCCAGTACTTC.

The chain links TRBV5-4 to TRBJ2-3; 8 bases fit TRBD1. Looked up from germline, CDR1 is SGHNT and CDR2 is YYREEE (reference sequence). After removal of 5 bases from V and 2 bases from J, the junction contained 4 bases not matched to a gene. The CDR3 loop spans 14 amino acids. The CDR3 bases are TGTGCCAGCAGGCTGGACAGGGCCACAGATACGCAGTATTTT. Its protein product is CASRLDRATDTQYF.

This clone was found a few times. The V and J genes are TRBV7-6 and TRBJ2-5; 8 positions agree with TRBD1. Germline values: CDR1 SGHVS, CDR2 FNYEAQ. The CDR3 length is 15 residues. The trim removed 5 bases at V and 5 bases at J, leaving 10 bases unmatched. The CDR3: CASSTQTGGQETQYF. CDR3 bases: TGTGCCAGCAGCACACAAACAGGGGGACAGGAGACCCAGTACTTC.

The chain couples TRBV29-1 to TRBJ2-7; 8 positions agree with TRBD1. This CDR3 region has 14 residues. V was clipped by 4 bases and J by 2 bases; unmatched bases: 7. Germline CDR1 reads SQVTM; CDR2 reads ANQGSEA. CDR3 sequence: CSVGGQGVAYEQYF. CDR3 bases: TGCAGCGTTGGTGGACAGGGAGTTGCCTACGAGCAGTACTTC.

The chain couples TRBV7-2 to TRBJ2-7; D is unresolved. V lost 5 bases and J lost 6, with 17 bases in between. The length of the CDR3 is 14 residues. Germline values: CDR1 SGHTA, CDR2 FQGNSA. CDR3 bases: TGTGCCAGCAGCCCCCAGAACACGGCGCCCGAGCAGTACTTC. Protein product: CASSPQNTAPEQYF. The complete variable domain, with remaining parts taken from reference TRBV7-2 and TRBJ2-7, reads GAGVSQSPSNKVTEKGKDVELRCDPISGHTALYWYRQSLGQGLEFLIYFQGNSAPDKSGLPSDRFSAERTGGSVSTLTIQRTQQEDSAVYLCASSPQNTAPEQYFGPGTRLTVT.

The chain combines TRBV29-1 with TRBJ2-1; D possibly corresponds to TRBD2 (6 bases). CDR1 is SQVTM and CDR2 is ANQGSEA in the germline V gene. The CDR3 is 14 amino acids. Trimming stripped 5 bases from V and 0 bases from J, with 11 bases between. The CDR3 is CSVQYGSSYNEQFF. CDR3 bases: TGCAGCGTTCAGTACGGGAGCTCCTACAATGAGCAGTTCTTC.

V gene TRBV4-2 combines with J gene TRBJ2-1; TRBD2 matches at 9 bases. V trimming: 0 bases; J trimming: 4 bases; junction bases outside the gene matches: 4. CDR1 LGHNA and CDR2 YNFKEQ come from the germline V gene. The CDR3 sequence is 16 residues long. CDR3 coding DNA: TGTGCCAGCAGCCAAGATGTGCGGGGGGGTTACAATGAGCAGTTCTTC. Amino acids: CASSQDVRGGYNEQFF.

This clone was picked up a small number of times. The chain joins TRBV23-1 to TRBJ1-1, with D hard to call. TRBV23-1 is identified as an open reading frame with a role that is uncertain. V lost 6 bases and J lost 1, with 12 bases in between. The CDR3 has 14 amino acids. CDR3 sequence: CASRMAWGNTEAFF. In DNA form, the CDR3 reads TGCGCCAGCAGGATGGCCTGGGGGAACACTGAAGCTTTCTTT.

A few counts support this clone. This chain joins TRBV29-1 and TRBJ2-1, with D tentatively TRBD1 or TRBD2 (5 bases each). The germline CDR1 and CDR2 sequences are SQVTM and ANQGSEA. V lost 4 bases and J 7 bases, leaving 17 bases between the germline ends. The CDR3 sequence is 14 residues long. The CDR3 reads CSVASVGTGNEQFF. The CDR3 DNA is TGCAGCGTTGCCTCCGTGGGGACCGGGAATGAGCAGTTCTTC.

The table lists this clone with a few counts. This chain joins TRBV5-4 and TRBJ2-7; the D is unclear. CDR3 length: 13 amino acids. Germline loops: CDR1 SGHNT, CDR2 YYREEE (reference sequence). The V end lost 4 bases, the J end lost 0 bases, and 8 bases lay between the germline ends. The CDR3 region has the DNA TGTGCCAGCAGCGGCCAGAGCTCCTACGAGCAGTACTTC. This codes for CASSGQSSYEQYF.